Each of the 18 T cell receptor beta chains below was sequenced from the same sample in a study of tumor-infiltrating lymphocytes in primary liver carcinoma. The blood RNA (from unsorted whole blood) was obtained, and germline DNA was also extracted. A primer in the constant region served to generate TCR beta cDNA from approximately 450 ng of total RNA. Libraries for TCR beta were built through three nested multiplex PCR rounds, which together made up a slightly modified ARM-PCR procedure. TRBV1-TRBV30 forward primers paired with a C-beta reverse primer drove the first two PCR rounds, roughly 10 cycles each. TCRdb used MiXCR to reprocess the multiplex PCR reads, holding one entry per CDR3 protein. The sample holds fewer than 350,000 distinct CDR3 sequences, about 62% seen once. The sequenced sample was peripheral blood. These receptors were collected from a man between 35 and 55 years old with primary liver carcinoma and hepatitis B virus infection.

This clonotype has more than one count but fewer than ten. The chain uses TRBV5-1 and TRBJ2-5; 9 bases map to TRBD2. The germline gives CDR1 SGHRS, CDR2 YFSETQ. Trimming at V came to 1 base and at J to 7 bases, leaving 8 bases not matched to a gene. CDR3 length equals 15 residues. The CDR3 coding sequence is TGCGCCAGCAGCTTGTGGGCTAGCGGGAAGGGGACCCAGTACTTC. It is translated as CASSLWASGKGTQYF.

For this clonotype: A much bigger clone sits one base away, suggesting this may be a read error. The gene calls are TRBV12-3 or TRBV12-4 and TRBJ1-5; TRBD1 aligns across 8 bases. The CDR3 runs to 16 residues. CDR3 residues: CVSSLATGGGNQPQHF. CDR3 bases: TGTGTCAGCAGTTTAGCCACAGGGGGAGGCAATCAGCCCCAGCATTTT.

Of note for this clonotype: A much larger clone is a single base away; this may be a read error. The chain is built from TRBV6-6 and TRBJ1-2; 8 positions agree with TRBD1. This CDR3 comprises 13 residues. The germline V gene has CDR1 MNHNY and CDR2 SVGAGI (reference sequence). With V trimmed by 5 bases and J by 7 bases, 6 bases remained unmatched. The CDR3 reads CASSQLTGAGYTF. Written as DNA, the CDR3 is TGTGCCAGCAGTCAGTTGACAGGGGCTGGCTACACCTTC.

Comment on this clonotype: A much larger clone differs by one base, so this may be a read error. This rearrangement joins TRBV4-1 to TRBJ2-1, with TRBD2 matching over 7 bases. V was pared by 4 bases and J by 4 bases, with 10 bases of the junction left unmatched. CDR1 and CDR2 from the germline V gene are MGHRA and YSYEKL. The CDR3 runs 16 residues. CDR3 nucleotides: TGCGCCAGCAGCCCGAGCCCAGCGGGATTATACAATGAGCAGTTCTTC. Protein product: CASSPSPAGLYNEQFF.

This clonotype was seen many times. V usage is TRBV6-2 or TRBV6-3 and J usage is TRBJ2-2; TRBD2 might be the D (5 bases). Trimming pared 0 bases from V and 3 bases from J, leaving 5 bases between. The CDR3 sequence is 14 residues long. Germline V CDR1 and CDR2: MNHEY, SVGEGT. CDR3 DNA: TGTGCCAGCAGTTACTCTAGCGACACCGGGGAGCTGTTTTTT. It is translated as CASSYSSDTGELFF.

The V and J genes are TRBV11-2 and TRBJ2-1; D unclear. This CDR3 is 15 amino acids long. Germline V gives CDR1 SGHAT, CDR2 FQNNGV. Trimming stripped 5 bases from V and 7 bases from J, with 18 bases between. CDR3 nucleotides: TGTGCCAGCAGCATAAGAGTGGGAAGATGGAATGAGCAGTTCTTC. This sequence encodes CASSIRVGRWNEQFF.

Comment on this clonotype: A much larger clone lies one base from this, so it may be a read error. This sequence joins TRBV6-1 and TRBJ2-3, with unresolved D. This CDR3 region has 14 residues. The germline CDR1 and CDR2 sequences are MNHNS and SASEGT. The ends were cut back, 8 bases at V and 0 bases at J, with 12 bases in the middle. The CDR3 nucleotides read TGTGCCAGCGGGGTGGAAGCAAGCACAGATACGCAGTATTTT. Protein sequence: CASGVEASTDTQYF.

This clonotype appeared many times. Germline and junction disagree at one end, which may indicate a read error. J is TRBJ1-1 and V is TRBV29-1; weak D call: TRBD1 (5 bases). This CDR3 is 14 amino acids long. The V gene's germline CDR1 is SQVTM and CDR2 ANQGSEA. The CDR3 spells CSVGSTDMNIEAFF. Here the CDR3 DNA reads TGCAGCGTTGGATCGACAGATATGAACATTGAAGCTTTCTTT.

This clonotype was observed at least ten times. The gene calls are TRBV6-2 or TRBV6-3 and TRBJ2-1, with a tentative D call TRBD2 (6 bases). Per germline, CDR1 MNHEY and CDR2 SVGEGT. CDR3 size: 15 residues. The V end was cut by 3 bases, the J end by 3 bases, with 12 bases between. The CDR3 DNA sequence: TGTGCCAGCAGTTATCGGGGGAGCGGCTACAATGAGCAGTTCTTC. Translated, it gives CASSYRGSGYNEQFF.

The table lists this clonotype with many counts. V is TRBV5-1 and J is TRBJ2-7; 11 positions agree with TRBD2. The CDR3 loop spans 14 amino acids. From germline, CDR1 is SGHRS and CDR2 YFSETQ. The V segment lost 4 bases and the J segment 5 bases; nucleotides outside the gene matches: 5. CDR3 amino acids: CASSLTSGIDEQYF. CDR3 nucleotides: TGCGCCAGCAGCCTGACTAGCGGGATCGACGAGCAGTACTTC.

This clonotype was detected only a few times. This rearrangement joins TRBV5-1 to TRBJ1-6; the match to TRBD1 covers 8 bases. The CDR3 has 15 residues. CDR1 is SGHRS, CDR2 YFSETQ, per germline. V was clipped by 0 bases and J by 7 bases; unmatched bases: 3. The CDR3 DNA follows: TGCGCCAGCAGCTTGGGACAGGGGAGAAATTCACCCCTCCACTTT. Its translation: CASSLGQGRNSPLHF.

The rearrangement joins TRBV5-1 to TRBJ1-2; D call uncertain. This CDR3 comprises 14 residues. The V gene's germline CDR1 is SGHRS and CDR2 YFSETQ. Deletions cut 1 base from V and 8 bases from J, with 15 bases between. CDR3 loop: CASSLSANFYGYTF. In DNA, the CDR3 is TGCGCCAGCAGCTTGAGTGCAAACTTTTACGGCTACACCTTC.

V usage is TRBV12-3 or TRBV12-4 and J usage is TRBJ2-5, with D perhaps being TRBD1 or TRBD2 (6 bases each). The CDR3 spans 12 residues. The V gene lost 11 bases and the J gene lost 9 bases, with 19 bases spanning the gap. The CDR3 reads CAAGLSGEAQYF. The CDR3, as DNA: TGTGCCGCGGGATTGTCAGGGGAGGCCCAGTACTTC.

CDR3 coding DNA: TGTGCCAGCAGCTTGGGTTCAGGACAGTCCATAGATACGCAGTATTTT. The encoded protein is CASSLGSGQSIDTQYF. This chain uses TRBV5-8 with TRBJ2-3, with D tentatively TRBD1 (6 bases). The CDR3 sequence is 16 residues long. Germline V CDR1 and CDR2: SGHTS, YDEGEE. V was trimmed by 0 bases and J by 5 bases, leaving 16 bases between them.

V is TRBV6-5 and J is TRBJ2-5; no definite D call. CDR3 length: 15 amino acids. Germline CDR1 reads MNHEY; CDR2 reads SVGAGI. The CDR3 protein is CISSYSVGWQETQYF. The CDR3 DNA follows: TGTATCAGCAGTTACAGTGTCGGTTGGCAAGAGACCCAGTACTTC.

In the case of this clonotype: A read error may account for a junction end that differs from germline. The chain couples TRBV6-1 to TRBJ2-4; possible D gene TRBD1, 6 bases. The length of the CDR3 is 14 residues. Germline CDR1 is MNHNS and CDR2 is SASEGT. CDR3 in DNA: TGTGCCGGCAAAGGGGGAGCGGAGACTTTTAACATGAACTTC. This sequence encodes CAGKGGAETFNMNF.

This clonotype showed up many times. This chain links TRBV6-6 with TRBJ2-1; the match to TRBD1 covers 7 bases. CDR1 MNHNY and CDR2 SVGAGI come from the germline V gene (reference sequence). J gave up 5 bases and V 2 bases, and 6 bases lay outside the gene matches. This CDR3 contains 15 residues. The CDR3 bases are TGTGCCAGCAGTTACCCGACAGGGTTGGACAATGAGCAGTTCTTC. It encodes CASSYPTGLDNEQFF.

Comment on this clonotype: This may arise from a read error, as a much more abundant clone is one base away. The V gene is TRBV6-5, the J gene TRBJ2-7, with 10 bases matching TRBD1. V shed 5 bases and J 4 bases; nucleotides not matched to a gene: 8. CDR3 length equals 15 residues. Germline V gives CDR1 MNHEY, CDR2 SVGAGI. This CDR3 reads CASSTLPGQGYEQYF. The CDR3 DNA sequence: TGTGCCAGCAGTACGCTTCCGGGACAGGGGTACGAGCAGTACTTC.